Below, 14 T cell receptor beta chains from the same sample are listed, as sequenced in a study of identical twins. TCRdb reprocessed the 5' RACE reads with MiXCR, giving one entry per CDR3 protein. The sample carries 200,000 to 250,000 distinct CDR3 sequences, roughly 13% recorded once. The same data also went into a second study, on yellow fever vaccine responses in identical twins.

The specimen sequenced was memory (CD45RO+) T cells sorted from blood. The receptors stem from a woman in her late teens or twenties in good health.

This rearrangement joins TRBV29-1 to TRBJ2-1, with 11 nucleotides matching TRBD2. This CDR3 is 15 amino acids long. With V trimmed by 4 bases and J by 4 bases, 6 bases remained unmatched. In germline, CDR1 is SQVTM, CDR2 ANQGSEA. The CDR3 coding sequence is TGCAGCGTTGCGACTAGCGGGAAACGGTACAATGAGCAGTTCTTC. Its translation: CSVATSGKRYNEQFF.

V and J are TRBV25-1 and TRBJ2-2; TRBD2 aligns across 8 bases. CDR3 length equals 16 residues. V shed 4 bases and J 6 bases; nucleotides not matched to a gene: 10. Germline loops: CDR1 MGHDK, CDR2 SYGVNS. The CDR3 sequence: CASSVHGRAVAGELFF. The CDR3 DNA is TGTGCCAGCAGTGTTCACGGGAGGGCCGTCGCCGGGGAGCTGTTTTTT.

This clonotype appeared a few times. No DNA is shown, since the ends of the CDR3 on it are uncertain; the CDR3 is the one TCRdb lists. V usage is TRBV7-2 and J usage is TRBJ1-2; TRBD1 is the table's D call, not checked against the DNA. The CDR3 length equals 17 residues, ends included. The germline V gene encodes CDR1 SGHTA and CDR2 FQGNSA. CDR3 residues: CASSLSRPGHLTFGYTF.

This clonotype was counted many times. The chain has TRBV6-6 and TRBJ1-2; no firm D call. The CDR3 loop spans 13 amino acids. Looked up from germline, CDR1 is MNHNY and CDR2 is SVGAGI (reference sequence). V lost 0 bases and J lost 6, with 8 bases in between. CDR3 sequence: CASSYSPEDGYTF. CDR3 nucleotide sequence: TGTGCCAGCAGTTACTCTCCTGAGGATGGCTACACCTTC.

The chain combines TRBV7-8 with TRBJ1-1; D is ambiguous. The length of the CDR3 is 15 residues. The germline V gene has CDR1 SGHVS and CDR2 FQNEAQ. Trimming cost V 4 bases and J 2 bases, with 14 bases left between them. The CDR3 DNA reads TGTGCCAGCAGCTCCACTGGAGCGCTCAACACTGAAGCTTTCTTT. Protein product: CASSSTGALNTEAFF.

The chain links TRBV10-3 to TRBJ1-1, with TRBD1 matching 7 bases. V lost 6 bases to trimming and J lost 6 bases; unmatched junction nucleotides: 10. This CDR3 comprises 14 residues. The germline V gene encodes CDR1 ENHRY and CDR2 SYGVKD. In DNA, the CDR3 is TGTGCCATCAGCCCATGGAAAACAGGGGCTGAAGCTTTCTTT. Encoded protein: CAISPWKTGAEAFF.

The rearrangement links TRBV20-1 to TRBJ2-5; D not certain. V was pared by 5 bases and J by 1 base, with 14 bases between. Germline V gene data show CDR1 as DFQATT and CDR2 as SNEGSKA (reference sequence). The CDR3 has 14 amino acids. The CDR3 protein is CSALEQNTQETQYF. CDR3 DNA sequence: TGCAGTGCTTTAGAGCAAAACACCCAAGAGACCCAGTACTTC.

The CDR3 sequence: CASSLEGGPTYEQYF. The CDR3 coding sequence is TGTGCCAGCAGCTTAGAGGGCGGACCCACCTACGAGCAGTACTTC. The V gene is TRBV7-2, the J gene TRBJ2-7; D not certain. The CDR3 contains 15 residues. The germline V gene has CDR1 SGHTA and CDR2 FQGNSA. V lost 1 base to trimming and J lost 2 bases, with 12 bases between them.

This clonotype appeared a few times. The chain couples TRBV4-2 to TRBJ1-6; 8 bases match TRBD1. J lost 14 bases, V lost 0 bases, and 3 bases had no gene match. The CDR3 length is 13 residues. The germline V gene encodes CDR1 LGHNA and CDR2 YNFKEQ. As DNA, the CDR3 is TGTGCCAGCAGCCAAGATAGACAGGGGTCCCTCCACTTT. Its protein product is CASSQDRQGSLHF.

This chain connects TRBV29-1 to TRBJ2-3; TRBD1 matches at 9 bases. Germline trimming cut 7 bases from V and 3 bases from J; bases unmatched to any gene: 8. This CDR3 has 14 amino acids. Germline-derived CDR1 and CDR2 are SQVTM and ANQGSEA. The CDR3 DNA is TGCAGCGGATCACAGGGGGCTGGGACAGATACGCAGTATTTT. Its protein is CSGSQGAGTDTQYF.

The rearrangement links TRBV11-2 to TRBJ2-1; possibly TRBD1 for D (6 bases). V dropped 4 bases and J dropped 0 bases, with 16 bases sitting between them. The CDR3 spans 17 residues. Germline CDR1 reads SGHAT; CDR2 reads FQNNGV. The CDR3 sequence is CASSSALTGLSYNEQFF. The CDR3 DNA follows: TGTGCCAGCAGCTCAGCTCTAACAGGGCTCTCCTACAATGAGCAGTTCTTC.

This clonotype appeared a few times. The chain carries TRBV20-1 and TRBJ2-1; 8 nucleotides line up with TRBD2. With V trimmed by 1 base and J by 6 bases, 8 bases remained unmatched. Germline CDR1 reads DFQATT; CDR2 reads SNEGSKA (reference sequence). CDR3 size: 15 residues. CDR3 sequence (DNA): TGCAGTGCTAGAGTTGGCGGGGGGCACGGCAATGAGCAGTTCTTC. Amino acid sequence: CSARVGGGHGNEQFF.

This clonotype showed up just a few times. V and J are TRBV15 and TRBJ1-2, with no clear D. CDR1 is LNHNV and CDR2 is YYDKDF in the germline V gene (reference sequence). Trimming pared 1 base from V and 4 bases from J, leaving 10 bases between. CDR3 size: 14 residues. For the CDR3, the DNA is TGTGCCACCAGCAGAGCTCGCGGCAGCTATGGCTACACCTTC. This encodes CATSRARGSYGYTF.

In this sample, this clonotype turned up many times. This chain uses TRBV12-5 with TRBJ2-6; D gene ambiguous. Trimming stripped 6 bases from V and 1 base from J, with 4 bases between. The CDR3 runs 13 residues. CDR1 is LGHNT, CDR2 FRNRAP, per germline. CDR3 in amino acids: CASGVSGANVLTF. The CDR3 coding sequence is TGTGCTAGTGGGGTTTCTGGGGCCAACGTCCTGACTTTC.